These T cell receptor beta chains were read from a single sample in a study of blood T cells in healthy people across ages. TCRdb re-derived calls from the 5' RACE reads in MiXCR, one entry per CDR3 protein. The sample records about 800,000 distinct CDR3 sequences, around 25% being singletons. The sample was also linked to a second study, of T cells of mothers and their children.

Specimen: blood. The receptor set was obtained from a boy aged 5-17 years in good health. CDR3s include the opening cysteine and the closing phenylalanine or tryptophan. The order of the fields is V gene, J gene, D gene, clone size, CDR3 DNA, CDR3 protein. D genes are given only for firm matches. A row's size may be missing; if present it is once, few, many or a size class.

TRBV7-8	TRBJ2-1	TRBD1	-	TGTGCCAGCAGCTTAGTTTCGACAGGGGCCTACAATGAGCAGTTCTTC	CASSLVSTGAYNEQFF
TRBV5-1	TRBJ2-7	-	few	TGCGCCAGCAGCTCTCAGATACAGGTCCTACTCTCCTACGAGCAGTACTTC	CASSSQIQVLLSYEQYF
TRBV6-5	TRBJ2-7	TRBD2	few	TGTGCCAGCAGTCGACTAGCGGGAGCCTCCGAGCAGTACTTC	CASSRLAGASEQYF
TRBV12-3/TRBV12-4	TRBJ2-2	TRBD2	few	TGTGCCAGCAGCGACGGACTAGCGGGAGTCTATTTCACCGGGGAGCTGTTTTTT	CASSDGLAGVYFTGELFF
TRBV7-2	TRBJ2-2	TRBD1	-	TGTGCCAGCAGCGGAGGGACAGGGCTAAACACCGGGGAGCTGTTTTTT	CASSGGTGLNTGELFF
TRBV4-3	TRBJ1-2	TRBD1	-	TGCGCCAGCAGCCGAGGGGACAGCTACTATGGCTACACCTTC	CASSRGDSYYGYTF
TRBV11-3	TRBJ2-5	-	-	TGTGCCAGCAGCATACAGGGATTTCAAGAGACCCAGTACTTC	CASSIQGFQETQYF
TRBV6-2/TRBV6-3	TRBJ2-5	-	-	TGTGCCAGCAGTTACTCAAGAGGTGGAGTTGGCCAAGAGACCCAGTACTTC	CASSYSRGGVGQETQYF
TRBV28	TRBJ1-2	-	few	TGTGCCAGCAACCCAACACTCTACTATGGCTACACCTTC	CASNPTLYYGYTF
TRBV10-3	TRBJ2-1	TRBD2	few	TGTGCCATCAGGGGGACTAGCGGGGGCTACAATGAGCAGTTCTTC	CAIRGTSGGYNEQFF
TRBV7-8	TRBJ2-5	TRBD2	-	TGTGCCAGCAGCTCCCCGGATTTCCTAGCGGGGGTACAGACCCAGTACTTC	CASSSPDFLAGVQTQYF
TRBV6-2/TRBV6-3	TRBJ2-7	-	once	TGTGCCGGCAGCCGACCGACAGCCAAGCTCTCCTACGAGCAGTACTTC	CAGSRPTAKLSYEQYF
TRBV7-2	TRBJ2-7	-	-	TGTGCCAGCAGCTTAGGAATCTCTGCGGGCTCCCCTAGGAACGAGCAGTACTTC	CASSLGISAGSPRNEQYF
TRBV9	TRBJ2-1	TRBD1	-	TGTGCCAGCAGCGTAGAGGCAGGGGGCGATTGGTACAATGAGCAGTTCTTC	CASSVEAGGDWYNEQFF
TRBV9	TRBJ2-7	-	many	TGTGCCAGCAGCGTAGACCCTAGCTCTTACGAGCAGTACTTC	CASSVDPSSYEQYF
TRBV20-1	TRBJ2-1	-	few	TGCAGTGCTAGAGACGCCTCCTCCGGGACAATCAATGAGCAGTTCTTC	CSARDASSGTINEQFF
TRBV6-2/TRBV6-3	TRBJ2-7	-	few	TGTGCCAGCGCGATGAATGGGGGGTTCACCTACGAGCAGTACTTC	CASAMNGGFTYEQYF
TRBV9	TRBJ2-7	-	-	TGTGCCAGCAGCGTAGGGGCAGGGACTTCGACCTACGAGCAGTACTTC	CASSVGAGTSTYEQYF
TRBV18	TRBJ2-1	TRBD1	-	TGTGCCAGCTCACCGAACAGGGGGCTCATCAATGAGCAGTTCTTC	CASSPNRGLINEQFF
TRBV28	TRBJ2-4	-	few	TGTGCCAGCAGGGGAGTCATTCAGTACTTC	CASRGVIQYF
TRBV7-3	TRBJ1-1	-	-	TGTGCCAGCAGCTCGTTTACGAACACTGAAGCTTTCTTT	CASSSFTNTEAFF
TRBV9	TRBJ2-5	TRBD1	-	TGTGCCAGCAGCACAGCCGGGACAGCTCAAGAGACCCAGTACTTC	CASSTAGTAQETQYF
TRBV9	TRBJ2-1	-	-	TGTGCCAGCAGCGTAGCGGGTGGGGTAAGCGGTGGGCAGTTCTTC	CASSVAGGVSGGQFF
TRBV25-1	TRBJ2-1	-	-	TGTGCCAGCAGTGGGTTTGGGGGAGTCGGGGAGCAGTTCTTC	CASSGFGGVGEQFF
TRBV28	TRBJ2-1	TRBD2	-	TGTGCCAGCAGTTTAGGTCTAGCGGGATTCCCGTTCTTC	CASSLGLAGFPFF
TRBV4-3	TRBJ1-4	-	-	TGCGCCAGCAGCCAAGACACCGGGACAATCATATCAACTAATGAAAAACTGTTTTTT	CASSQDTGTIISTNEKLFF
TRBV5-1	TRBJ2-1	-	-	TGCGCCAGCAGCCCAGACCCAACGGGACTCCCTTCCAATGAACAGTTCTTC	CASSPDPTGLPSNEQFF
TRBV29-1	TRBJ2-1	-	few	TGCAGCGGCACTGAGGGGAGGTGGCAGTTCTTC	CSGTEGRWQFF
TRBV20-1	TRBJ1-1	-	few	TGCAGTGCTAGACCCCGTAAGGCCACTGAAGCTTTCTTT	CSARPRKATEAFF
TRBV2	TRBJ2-5	-	few	TGTGCCAGCAGTGTAGGGGGTTTGGAGACCCAGTACTTC	CASSVGGLETQYF
TRBV7-2	TRBJ1-5	-	-	TGTGCCAGCAGCTTACTGGATAGTCAGCCCCAGCATTTT	CASSLLDSQPQHF
TRBV29-1	TRBJ2-5	-	-	TGCAGCGTTGACAGTTCCGAGACGCCGTACTTC	CSVDSSETPYF
TRBV7-2	TRBJ2-3	TRBD2	-	TGTGCCAGCAGCCTTGTCTCGAGCGGGAGCGCAGATACGCAGTATTTT	CASSLVSSGSADTQYF
TRBV7-2	TRBJ1-6	-	few	TGTGCCAGCAGCTTAGCAGTCTTCTCCTATAATTCACCCCTCCACTTT	CASSLAVFSYNSPLHF
TRBV5-1	TRBJ1-1	-	many	TGCGCCAGCAGCTTTGAGGGGTTGAACACTGAAGCTTTCTTT	CASSFEGLNTEAFF
TRBV6-6	TRBJ2-7	-	few	TGTGCCAGCACCATAGGGGGAGGGCCGCTCTACGAGCAGTACTTC	CASTIGGGPLYEQYF
TRBV6-5	TRBJ1-1	-	-	TGTGCCAGCAGTTATTTTGCGGGCACTGAAGCTTTCTTT	CASSYFAGTEAFF
TRBV7-6	TRBJ1-1	TRBD1	once	TGTGCCAGCAGCGCGGACAGGGTTGACACTGAAGCTTTCTTT	CASSADRVDTEAFF
TRBV12-3/TRBV12-4	TRBJ2-7	-	-	TGTGCCAGCAGTTTAGGGACTACCTCGCCCGAGCAGTACTTC	CASSLGTTSPEQYF
TRBV11-2	TRBJ2-1	TRBD1	-	TGTGCCAGCAGCTTAGGGTTCAGGGGGTCCTACAATGAGCAGTTCTTC	CASSLGFRGSYNEQFF
TRBV7-2	TRBJ2-1	-	few	TGTGCCAGCAGCCTTGACCCCTCTGGCAATGAGCAGTTCTTC	CASSLDPSGNEQFF
TRBV20-1	TRBJ2-6	-	-	TGCAGTGCCTACCTACAGGGTCGGGCACTTTCTGGGGCCAACGTCCTGACTTTC	CSAYLQGRALSGANVLTF
TRBV12-3/TRBV12-4	TRBJ2-5	-	-	TGTGCCAGCAGTGAGGCCTCGGGGGAGTTCTTC	CASSEASGEFF
TRBV2	TRBJ1-5	-	-	TGTGCCAGCAGGGCGGATAGTGGCAATCAGCCCCAGCATTTT	CASRADSGNQPQHF
TRBV21-1	TRBJ2-7	-	-	TGTGCCAGCAGCACGACAGGGAACAAGTACGAGCAGTACTTC	CASSTTGNKYEQYF
TRBV20-1	TRBJ2-1	TRBD2	-	TGCAGTGCGCACCGACTAGCGGGGGGGCCTTATGAGCAGTTCTTC	CSAHRLAGGPYEQFF
TRBV21-1	TRBJ2-5	-	few	TGTGCCAGCAGCCCCAGGACCGGGACAGAAACCCCGGAGACCCAGTACTTC	CASSPRTGTETPETQYF
TRBV7-3	TRBJ2-1	TRBD1	-	TGTGCCAGCAGCTTAGGTACAGGGGTTGACAATGAGCAGTTCTTC	CASSLGTGVDNEQFF
TRBV3-1	TRBJ1-1	TRBD1	-	TGTGCCAGCAGCCATCATGGGACAGGGGGCACTGAAGCTTTCTTT	CASSHHGTGGTEAFF
TRBV3-1	TRBJ1-1	-	-	TGTGCCAGCAGCCGATATGAGAACACTGAAGCTTTCTTT	CASSRYENTEAFF
TRBV28	TRBJ2-7	-	few	TGTGCCAGCAGTTTGGGGGGGCGGCTTGGATACTACGAGCAGTACTTC	CASSLGGRLGYYEQYF
TRBV7-9	TRBJ2-1	TRBD1	few	TGTGCCAGCAGCCGACCAGGGGGTCGGGAGCAGTTCTTC	CASSRPGGREQFF
TRBV6-6	TRBJ1-2	-	few	TGTGCCAGCAGTTACTCGAACCGGGGAGATGGCTACACCTTC	CASSYSNRGDGYTF
TRBV18	TRBJ2-5	TRBD1	few	TGTGCCAGCTCACCTCCGGGACAGAGGCGGGAGACCCAGTACTTC	CASSPPGQRRETQYF
TRBV19	TRBJ1-5	-	once	TGTGCCAGTAGTATCTACAGTGATCAGCCCCAGCATTTT	CASSIYSDQPQHF
TRBV6-2/TRBV6-3	TRBJ2-5	TRBD2	-	TGTGCCAGCAGACTAAGGACTAGCGGGACCCAAGAGACCCAGTACTTC	CASRLRTSGTQETQYF
TRBV7-2	TRBJ2-7	TRBD1	-	TGTGCCAGCAGCCTTACCGGGACAGGGGGCCCCTACGAGCAGTACTTC	CASSLTGTGGPYEQYF
TRBV5-5	TRBJ1-1	TRBD1	-	TGTGCCAGCAGCTTTTTCGACAGGGAGAGCACTGAAGCTTTCTTT	CASSFFDRESTEAFF
TRBV20-1	TRBJ2-5	-	few	TGCAGTGCTAGGGTACGAGGCGAGGAGACCCAGTACTTC	CSARVRGEETQYF